This is a list of T cell receptor beta chains from one sample in a study of cytomegalovirus exposure and HLA in healthy donors. Clones were read by immunoSEQ multiplex PCR, and TCRdb kept only the in-frame ones, dropping some. The sample consists of around 140,000 clones, approximately 82% of them appearing once. Sequenced material: PBMCs. Receptors originate from a man in his forties in good health and CMV-seronegative. CDR3s include the opening cysteine and the closing phenylalanine or tryptophan. D genes are given only for firm matches. Clone size is not always given. Where it is, it says once, few, many or a class for expanded clones.

J gene	V gene	clone size	D gene	CDR3 protein	CDR3 DNA
TRBJ2-2	TRBV27	few	TRBD2	CASSLLAGGPTGELFF	TGTGCCAGCAGTCTTCTAGCGGGAGGCCCCACCGGGGAGCTGTTTTTT
TRBJ2-7	TRBV6-1	NA	NA	CASSELESYEQYF	TGTGCCAGCAGTGAGCTAGAGTCCTACGAGCAGTACTTC
TRBJ2-1	TRBV28	NA	NA	CASSYIDREAYNEQFF	TGTGCCAGCAGTTACATCGACAGGGAGGCCTACAATGAGCAGTTCTTC
TRBJ2-2	TRBV11-2	NA	TRBD1	CASSLYRGLGHTGELFF	TGTGCCAGCAGCTTATACAGGGGGTTGGGACATACCGGGGAGCTGTTTTTT
TRBJ2-1	TRBV7-3	NA	NA	CASSSGLIYNEQFF	TGTGCCAGCAGCTCGGGACTGATATACAATGAGCAGTTCTTC
TRBJ2-7	TRBV29-1	NA	NA	CSSTGRGGEQYF	TGCAGCTCCACGGGTAGGGGAGGCGAGCAGTACTTC
TRBJ2-3	TRBV15	NA	TRBD2	CATSGALAGGTDTQYF	TGTGCCACCAGCGGGGCACTAGCGGGGGGCACAGATACGCAGTATTTT
TRBJ1-4	TRBV5-1	NA	NA	CASSRGGHATNEKLFF	TGCGCCAGCAGCCGAGGGGGACACGCAACTAATGAAAAACTGTTTTTT
TRBJ1-6	TRBV2	few	TRBD1	CASSEGTGVSPLHF	TGTGCCAGCAGTGAAGGGACAGGAGTCTCACCCCTCCACTTT
TRBJ1-6	TRBV2	NA	TRBD1	CASSDRGRNSPLHF	TGTGCCAGCAGTGACAGGGGGCGTAATTCACCCCTCCACTTT
TRBJ2-5	TRBV18	NA	TRBD1	CASSPSRDRGLETQYF	TGTGCCAGCTCACCCAGCCGGGACAGGGGGCTTGAGACCCAGTACTTC
TRBJ2-1	TRBV14	few	NA	CASSQDGQTYNEQFF	TGTGCCAGCAGCCAAGATGGCCAGACCTACAATGAGCAGTTCTTC
TRBJ2-1	TRBV7-3	NA	TRBD2	CASSLMGLAGIDEQFF	TGTGCCAGCAGCTTAATGGGACTAGCGGGGATCGATGAGCAGTTCTTC
TRBJ2-1	TRBV29-1	NA	TRBD2	CSVEDLGLAGSYNEQFF	TGCAGCGTTGAAGATCTGGGACTAGCGGGAAGCTACAATGAGCAGTTCTTC
TRBJ2-7	TRBV30	few	NA	CAWSVAYEQYF	TGTGCCTGGAGTGTCGCCTACGAGCAGTACTTC
TRBJ2-7	TRBV7-9	NA	TRBD1	CASSADPGTGGHEQYF	TGTGCCAGCAGTGCGGACCCCGGGACAGGGGGCCACGAGCAGTACTTC
TRBJ2-3	TRBV5-6	NA	NA	CASSLDASGTDTQYF	TGTGCCAGCAGCTTGGACGCGTCTGGCACAGATACGCAGTATTTT
TRBJ1-3	TRBV28	NA	TRBD1	CASSPSGQGLSGNTIYF	TGTGCCAGCAGTCCCTCGGGACAGGGGCTTTCAGGAAACACCATATATTTT
TRBJ2-2	TRBV7-7	NA	NA	CASSLEAGSTGELFF	TGTGCTAGCAGCTTAGAGGCAGGTTCCACCGGGGAGCTGTTTTTT
TRBJ2-1	TRBV9	NA	TRBD2	CASTAGTRNGEQFF	TGTGCCAGCACCGCCGGGACTAGAAATGGTGAGCAGTTCTTC
TRBJ1-5	TRBV18	NA	TRBD1	CASSRTGDNKQPQHF	TGTGCCAGCTCAAGGACAGGGGACAATAAGCAGCCCCAGCATTTT
TRBJ2-3	TRBV5-6	NA	NA	CASNKDTLTDTQYF	TGTGCCAGCAACAAGGACACCCTCACAGATACGCAGTATTTT
TRBJ2-5	TRBV19	NA	NA	CASSITRAGETQYF	TGTGCCAGTAGTATTACGAGGGCGGGTGAGACCCAGTACTTC
TRBJ2-5	TRBV28	NA	NA	CASKKAGDVFETQYF	TGTGCCAGCAAAAAGGCAGGGGATGTTTTTGAGACCCAGTACTTC
TRBJ2-5	TRBV13	NA	NA	CASSPAVAQETQYF	TGTGCCAGCAGCCCTGCCGTCGCGCAAGAGACCCAGTACTTC
TRBJ2-3	TRBV7-2	NA	TRBD2	CASSLRTSATTDTQYF	TGTGCCAGCAGTCTACGGACTAGCGCTACCACAGATACGCAGTATTTT
TRBJ2-5	TRBV30	NA	NA	CAWSRGHLQETQYF	TGTGCCTGGAGTAGGGGACATTTACAAGAGACCCAGTACTTC
TRBJ2-3	TRBV5-1	NA	NA	CASSPSGVGGDTQYF	TGCGCCAGCAGCCCGTCAGGGGTAGGAGGAGATACGCAGTATTTT
TRBJ2-1	TRBV7-9	NA	TRBD1	CASSGRDRGFYNEQFF	TGTGCCAGCAGCGGACGGGACAGGGGATTTTACAATGAGCAGTTCTTC
TRBJ1-1	TRBV5-1	NA	NA	CASSLESTEAFF	TGCGCCAGCAGCTTGGAGAGTACTGAAGCTTTCTTT
TRBJ2-3	TRBV6-6	NA	NA	CASTLTGTLTGTQYF	TGTGCCAGCACCCTAACGGGGACATTAACAGGTACGCAGTATTTT
TRBJ2-7	TRBV7-2	NA	NA	CASSSQGRSHYEQYF	TGTGCCAGCAGCTCACAGGGAAGAAGTCACTACGAGCAGTACTTC
TRBJ1-3	TRBV9	NA	TRBD1	CASSVATGTGVSGNTIYF	TGTGCCAGCAGCGTAGCTACGGGGACAGGGGTTTCTGGAAACACCATATATTTT
TRBJ1-1	TRBV18	few	TRBD1	CASSNGQADTEAFF	TGTGCCAGCTCGAACGGACAGGCTGACACTGAAGCTTTCTTT
TRBJ1-5	TRBV7-9	NA	TRBD1	CASSLDRALGQPQHF	TGTGCCAGCAGCCTCGACAGGGCCCTCGGGCAGCCCCAGCATTTT
TRBJ2-5	TRBV2	NA	TRBD2	CASRTSGIHQETQYF	TGTGCCAGCAGGACTAGCGGGATCCACCAAGAGACCCAGTACTTC
TRBJ1-1	TRBV25-1	NA	TRBD1	CASSAPDRGRLGTEAFF	TGTGCCAGCAGTGCCCCAGACAGGGGGCGTTTAGGCACTGAAGCTTTCTTT
TRBJ2-2	TRBV11-1	NA	NA	CASSHSEDYNTGELFF	TGTGCCAGCAGCCATAGCGAAGATTACAACACCGGGGAGCTGTTTTTT
TRBJ2-1	TRBV6-1	NA	NA	CASRALAITYNEQFF	TGTGCCAGCAGAGCGCTAGCGATTACCTACAATGAGCAGTTCTTC
TRBJ2-7	TRBV11-1	few	TRBD2	CASSPGGLPYEQYF	TGTGCCAGCAGCCCGGGGGGGTTGCCCTACGAGCAGTACTTC
TRBJ1-2	TRBV4-1	NA	TRBD1	CASSRTGDENYGYTF	TGCGCCAGCAGCCGAACAGGGGATGAGAACTATGGCTACACCTTC
TRBJ1-6	TRBV2	few	NA	CASSLGGGRSPLHF	TGTGCCAGCAGCCTCGGGGGGGGGCGGTCACCCCTCCACTTT
TRBJ2-6	TRBV7-2	once	NA	CASTKNTGTGANVLTF	TGTGCCAGCACGAAAAACACAGGGACTGGGGCCAACGTCCTGACTTTC
TRBJ2-7	TRBV19	NA	TRBD1	CASSIGQGAPYEQYF	TGTGCCAGTAGTATCGGACAGGGGGCCCCTTACGAGCAGTACTTC
TRBJ1-6	TRBV7-9	NA	NA	CASSSRQDFESPLHF	TGTGCCAGCAGCTCCAGACAGGATTTCGAGTCACCCCTCCACTTT
TRBJ1-1	TRBV5-1	NA	TRBD1	CASSRTGTMNTEAFF	TGCGCCAGCAGCCGGACAGGGACAATGAACACTGAAGCTTTCTTT
TRBJ1-5	TRBV9	few	NA	CASSVEGHTNQPQHF	TGTGCCAGCAGTGTTGAAGGACACACCAATCAGCCCCAGCATTTT
TRBJ2-5	TRBV2	NA	NA	CASSMPPDLRGEETQYF	TGTGCCAGCAGTATGCCTCCGGACCTCCGGGGAGAAGAGACCCAGTACTTC